This TCR beta chain was recorded in a study of blood T cell repertoires in COVID-19 (dated by TCRdb to the early 2020s). Broadly, across the study: Samples from collaborators originated in the United States, Italy and Spain and spanned both the acute and convalescent phases of COVID-19. Where available, HLA class I and class II types were taken from metadata supplied by the sample provider and were not determined by assay-based typing. Samples came from the ongoing ImmuneRACE study (first 160 participants) plus 1,254 subjects from 6 global collaborators. Deeply sampled blood TCRbeta repertoires from subjects exposed to, actively infected with, or recovered from COVID-19 were included in the dataset. The prospective study material was composed of cDNA or gDNA derived from T cells, B-cell-depleted T cells, or PBMCs. The repertoires were made available in a free public database intended to serve as a resource for research on the immune response to SARS-CoV-2. A de-identified subject ID, COVID-19 status, age in years and sex were almost always included in the sample metadata. Beyond this particular receptor, the publication reports: The quantity of clinical and demographic metadata differed by source and by participant and was supplied without curation.

From the cysteine up to the phenylalanine, the CDR3 has a length of 15 residues. Of the read, only the CDR3 DNA is kept; its 45 bases are in frame from base 1. The V and J ends are trimmed by 7 bases and 1 base, leaving 11 bases between them. The germline V gene (reference sequence) supplies CDR1 SEHNR and CDR2 FQNEAQ. Participants in the prospective study were enrolled through a virtual design, were aged roughly 18 to 90 years, and lived in roughly 24 United States geographic areas. In the prospective study, cohorts were assigned on the basis of participant-reported clinical history obtained from a screening survey and a study questionnaire. Exposed participants had been in contact with someone with a PCR-confirmed or clinician-diagnosed COVID-19 case within 2 weeks of study entry. Each participant in the prospective study had whole blood, serum and a nasopharyngeal or oropharyngeal swab collected by mobile phlebotomists. Additional blood draws and questionnaires over an approximately two-month period could optionally be provided by prospective study participants. Before DNA extraction, blood samples from the prospective study were shipped at room temperature or frozen.

This clone was detected a few times. What this receptor recognizes is not known. Qualities for individual bases were not recorded, and no much larger clone is one base off. TCRbeta CDR3 regions were amplified from genomic DNA by means of the immunoSEQ Assay, a bias-controlled multiplex PCR. The study's processing was this. The number of nucleated cells in each sample was estimated by amplification of reference gene primers within the assay. To quantify the absolute abundance of each unique TCRbeta CDR3 rearrangement, sequence reads were collapsed and filtered. Productive Simpson clonality was computed per sample as the square root of Simpson's diversity index over productive rearrangements. Not all clones reach the TCRdb copy of this immuneACCESS table, which keeps in-frame sequences only. Checked studies attribute under half of the gap to unresolved V genes and leave the rest unexplained. Clone size and V and J calls were adopted from that table, with D and trimming inferred from the DNA. For this sample the table gives under 300,000 clones, of which 70% to 90% were detected only once. Around 6.3% of the sample comes from the top ten.

The specimen sequenced was PBMCs or T cells enriched from blood (not recorded which). This sequence originates from a woman aged 45-59 years who had been exposed to COVID-19. The chain is encoded by TRBV7-9 joined to TRBJ1-6, and TRBD1 may be the D gene, going by 5 matching bases. The CDR3 region reads CASKRGGSYNSPLHF. The nucleotides are TGTGCCAGCAAGAGGGGAGGTTCCTATAATTCACCCCTCCACTTT.